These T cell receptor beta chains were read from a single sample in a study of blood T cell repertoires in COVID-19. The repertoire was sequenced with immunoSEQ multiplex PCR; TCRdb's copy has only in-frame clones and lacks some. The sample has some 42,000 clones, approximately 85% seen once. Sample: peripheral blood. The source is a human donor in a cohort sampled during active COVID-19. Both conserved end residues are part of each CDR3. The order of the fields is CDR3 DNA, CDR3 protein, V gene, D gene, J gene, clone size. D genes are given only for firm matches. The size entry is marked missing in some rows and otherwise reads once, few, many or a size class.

TGTGCCAGCAGCGGTCTAGTGAGTAGCGGGGTGGCGAATGAGCAGTTCTTC,CASSGLVSSGVANEQFF,TRBV9,TRBD2,TRBJ2-1,once
TGTGCCAGCAGCTTAGGAGGAGAGAACACTGAAGCTTTCTTT,CASSLGGENTEAFF,TRBV7-9,-,TRBJ1-1,-
TGTGCCAGCAGCCAGAGAGGACATCTGAACACTGAAGCTTTCTTT,CASSQRGHLNTEAFF,TRBV3-1/TRBV3-2,-,TRBJ1-1,-
TGTGCCAGCAGCTTACCCGGGGGGTCTCTGACCTTC,CASSLPGGSLTF,TRBV7-2,TRBD2,TRBJ2-7,-
TGCGCCAGCAGCACCGTGAGGGCCGCGGCAGATACGCAGTATTTT,CASSTVRAAADTQYF,TRBV5-1,-,TRBJ2-3,-
TGTGCCAGCAGCTTGGACGTCAGGGATAATTCACCCCTCCACTTT,CASSLDVRDNSPLHF,TRBV5-4,-,TRBJ1-6,-
TGTGCCACCCGGCCCAGGTTAGAGACCCAGTACTTC,CATRPRLETQYF,TRBV21-1,-,TRBJ2-5,-
TGCGCCAGCAGCCCGGAGGGTCCGGCCCGGGCGACGACTAATGAAAAACTGTTTTTT,CASSPEGPARATTNEKLFF,TRBV5-1,-,TRBJ1-4,-
TGTGCCAGTAGTAAGCTCTCTAGCGGGGGGGCTTCTGAGCAGTTCTTC,CASSKLSSGGASEQFF,TRBV19,TRBD2,TRBJ2-1,-
TGTGCCAGCAGCTTAGGGGACAGGGGATTGCAAGAGACCCAGTACTTC,CASSLGDRGLQETQYF,TRBV7-9,TRBD1,TRBJ2-5,few
TGTGCCAGCAGTGAACGGGGTGGAAACACTGAAGCTTTCTTT,CASSERGGNTEAFF,TRBV25-1,-,TRBJ1-1,-
TGTGCCAGCAGCTTACGGGGGATTACAGATACGCAGTATTTT,CASSLRGITDTQYF,TRBV7-3,-,TRBJ2-3,-
TGTGCCAGCAGCGCCGTGGGGGGGAATAGTCAGCCCCAGCATTTT,CASSAVGGNSQPQHF,TRBV7-2,-,TRBJ1-5,-
TGTGCCAGCAGCTCCGGGCCGGGCGAGGGTGACACAGATACGCAGTATTTT,CASSSGPGEGDTDTQYF,TRBV5-4,-,TRBJ2-3,-
TGTGCCAGTAGTCCTCGACTAGCGGGGGGGCAATATACGCAGTATTTT,CASSPRLAGGQYTQYF,TRBV19,TRBD2,TRBJ2-3,-
TGTGCCAGCAGAGGGGGAGGGGCGGGGGAGACCCAGTACTTC,CASRGGGAGETQYF,TRBV6-5,-,TRBJ2-5,-
TGCAGCGTACGAGCCGGGACAGGGGACGATCAGCCCCAGCATTTT,CSVRAGTGDDQPQHF,TRBV29-1,TRBD1,TRBJ1-5,-
TGCAGTGCTAGTGCCGCCGGGACAGATAATTCACCCCTCCACTTT,CSASAAGTDNSPLHF,TRBV20-1,TRBD1,TRBJ1-6,-
TGTGCCACCAGCCGAAAAGGGGACACTGAAGCTTTCTTT,CATSRKGDTEAFF,TRBV24-1,-,TRBJ1-1,-
TGTGCCAGCAGTTTGCGACCCGCGAGCGGAGATACGCAGTATTTT,CASSLRPASGDTQYF,TRBV6-5,-,TRBJ2-3,once
TGTGCCAGCAGTTTGACGGTGTGGAGGGGGCGGCGAAATGAGCAGTTCTTC,CASSLTVWRGRRNEQFF,TRBV28,-,TRBJ2-1,-
TGTGCCATCAGTTATGATCAGGGAAACACTGAAGCTTTCTTT,CAISYDQGNTEAFF,TRBV10-3,-,TRBJ1-1,-
TGTGCCAGCAGCCGGGACGGGGGAGACGAGCAGTACTTC,CASSRDGGDEQYF,TRBV7-6,-,TRBJ2-7,-
TGTGCCATCAGTGCGGTCAGCCAACACGGGACAGATACGCAGTATTTT,CAISAVSQHGTDTQYF,TRBV10-3,-,TRBJ2-3,-
TGTGCCAGCAGTTTATACGCCGGGACAGGGGGAATGTTTCAAGAGACCCAGTACTTC,CASSLYAGTGGMFQETQYF,TRBV28,TRBD1,TRBJ2-5,-
TGTGCCAGCAGTGACTGGGGACAGAGCTACGAGCAGTACTTC,CASSDWGQSYEQYF,TRBV2,TRBD1,TRBJ2-7,-
TGCGCCAGCAGCCCCTGTGCGGGGGGGAATGAGCAGTTCTTC,CASSPCAGGNEQFF,TRBV5-1,TRBD2,TRBJ2-1,-
TGTGCCAGTAGTCCAGGGATGAACACTGAAGCTTTCTTT,CASSPGMNTEAFF,TRBV19,-,TRBJ1-1,-
TGTGCCTGGAGCCGAATGGGAGGGGGCTACGAGCAGTACTTC,CAWSRMGGGYEQYF,TRBV30,-,TRBJ2-7,-
TGTGCCATCAGTGAGTCTCTAGCGGGGGGACTCGAGCAGTACTTC,CAISESLAGGLEQYF,TRBV10-3,TRBD2,TRBJ2-7,few
TGCGCCAGCAGCTTGGGAGGGACAAGGGATGAAAAACTGTTTTTT,CASSLGGTRDEKLFF,TRBV5-1,-,TRBJ1-4,-
TGCAGCGTTGATCTTGGCAGGTCCTACGAGCAGTACTTC,CSVDLGRSYEQYF,TRBV29-1,-,TRBJ2-7,-
TGTGCCAGCAGCTTGGGGACAGGGAAGTATAATGAAAAACTGTTTTTT,CASSLGTGKYNEKLFF,TRBV5-4,TRBD1,TRBJ1-4,once
TGTGCCAGCTGGGACAGGGGTCAGGGCTACGAGCAGTACTTC,CASWDRGQGYEQYF,TRBV28,TRBD1,TRBJ2-7,-
TGTGCCAGCAGAATAGCGGGTCACACAGATACGCAGTATTTT,CASRIAGHTDTQYF,TRBV7-2,TRBD2,TRBJ2-3,-
TGTGCCAGCAGCGTTAGCGGGGGGGCCGGTGAGCAGTTCTTC,CASSVSGGAGEQFF,TRBV11-1,TRBD2,TRBJ2-1,-
TGTGCCAGCAGTGCCAGCGGGGGGAACAATGAGCAGTTCTTC,CASSASGGNNEQFF,TRBV2,TRBD2,TRBJ2-1,-
TGTGCCAGCAGTTACCAAGGAGGAGTATGGGTATTC,CASSYQGGVWVF,TRBV28,-,TRBJ1-2,-
TGTGCCAGCAGTGTGACTCGGGGCTATGGCTACACCTTC,CASSVTRGYGYTF,TRBV12-3/TRBV12-4,-,TRBJ1-2,-
TGTGCCAGCTCACAGGGGGCTGGCGGGGAGCTGTTTTTT,CASSQGAGGELFF,TRBV18,TRBD1,TRBJ2-2,-
TGCGCCAGCAGCCAAGACACGGGGGGGCCATCCGATACGCAGTATTTT,CASSQDTGGPSDTQYF,TRBV4-3,TRBD2,TRBJ2-3,-
TGCAGCGTTGGCCTCCTCCAGGGCAGGGAGCAGTTCTTC,CSVGLLQGREQFF,TRBV29-1,-,TRBJ2-1,-
TGTGCCAGCAGTACGGGCAGGGGGCATGGCGACGAGCAGTACTTC,CASSTGRGHGDEQYF,TRBV2,TRBD1,TRBJ2-7,-
TGTGCCTGGAGTCGAACCGGGACAGCCTACGAGCAGTACTTC,CAWSRTGTAYEQYF,TRBV30,TRBD1,TRBJ2-7,-
TGTGCCAGCAGCCCGGCGGGAGGAGGTCAGCCCCAGCATTTT,CASSPAGGGQPQHF,TRBV7-2,-,TRBJ1-5,-
TGTGCCAGCAGCTTGATCGGTATCTCCTACGAGCAGTACTTC,CASSLIGISYEQYF,TRBV7-9,-,TRBJ2-7,-
TGTGCCAGCAGCCTCACTAGCGGGGGGGCAGATACGCAGTATTTT,CASSLTSGGADTQYF,TRBV7-2,TRBD2,TRBJ2-3,-
TGTGCCAGCAGTTCCGTCAGGAGGTCGGTGGGACAGGGTCATGGCTACACCTTC,CASSSVRRSVGQGHGYTF,TRBV27,TRBD1,TRBJ1-2,-
TGTGCCTCAGGGGCCTCTGGAAACACCATATATTTT,CASGASGNTIYF,TRBV19,-,TRBJ1-3,-
TGTGCCAGCAGCTCCACAGGGCTTCCTTACTACGAGCAGTACTTC,CASSSTGLPYYEQYF,TRBV7-2,-,TRBJ2-7,-
TGTGCCATCAGTTCTCAACAGGGGGCTCATGGCTACACCTTC,CAISSQQGAHGYTF,TRBV10-3,TRBD1,TRBJ1-2,once
TGCGCCAGCAGCGGTAGGACAGGGGGCACTGAAGCTTTCTTT,CASSGRTGGTEAFF,TRBV5-1,TRBD1,TRBJ1-1,-
TGTGCCAGCAGCGTAGGGGGTAGTACGGGAAATGAGCAGTTCTTC,CASSVGGSTGNEQFF,TRBV9,-,TRBJ2-1,few
TGTGCCAGCAGTTTGTCCGCGGGACAGGGTCGCGCTTTCTTT,CASSLSAGQGRAFF,TRBV28,TRBD1,TRBJ1-1,-
TGTGCCAGCAGCAAACAGGGGGCGGCGTACACTGAAGCTTTCTTT,CASSKQGAAYTEAFF,TRBV7-8,TRBD1,TRBJ1-1,-
TGTGCCAGCAGCCCGGGACTAGCGGGGGAAAAGAAAGGCTACAATGAGCAGTTCTTC,CASSPGLAGEKKGYNEQFF,TRBV7-2,TRBD2,TRBJ2-1,-
TGTGCCACCAGTGAGTTAGCGGGGGGCCAAGAGACCCAGTACTTC,CATSELAGGQETQYF,TRBV24-1,TRBD2,TRBJ2-5,-
TGTGCCACCAGTGCCCCGGGACTAGCGGGTCAAGAGACCCAGTACTTC,CATSAPGLAGQETQYF,TRBV24-1,TRBD2,TRBJ2-5,-
TGTGCCAGCAGTTTACTTAGCGGGGGGAAAGGAGAGACCCAGTACTTC,CASSLLSGGKGETQYF,TRBV27,TRBD2,TRBJ2-5,-
TGTGCCAGCAGCCACGGACAGGGGGCTAGTGGAAACACCATATATTTT,CASSHGQGASGNTIYF,TRBV4-2,TRBD1,TRBJ1-3,few